The T cell receptor beta chain under discussion was sequenced for a study of spatial heterogeneity in lung cancer (dated by TCRdb to between 2019 and 2020). For the wider study: More beta-chain than alpha-chain transcripts were consistently detected, likely reflecting higher beta-chain transcript abundance. In the raw uncorrected reads, each unique combination of TCR and UMI appeared more than ten times on average. The study quantitatively compared TCR alpha and beta repertoires across multiple tumor regions, matched nontumor lung and blood in non-small cell lung cancer. TCR repertoire features were related to nonsynonymous mutation counts determined by whole-exome sequencing of tumor tissue. At surgery, both alpha and beta chains were TCR-sequenced in fewer than 250 tumor regions, about 64 matched nontumor lung samples and 50 to 60 PBMC samples.

What the time point label conveys for this sample: sample taken at primary tumor resection. Samples were obtained from 72 patients with early-stage, untreated non-small cell lung cancer from the lung TRACERx cohort. TCR sequencing used whole RNA extracted from tumor and nontumor lung tissue, or from cryopreserved PBMC samples, without cell sorting. Only patients with enough RNA available from two or more tumor regions were chosen for TCR sequencing. Remarks on this clonotype: This clone's antigen is unknown. Per-nucleotide qualities are absent, and no much larger clonotype sits a single base away.

Beyond this particular receptor, the publication reports: Ubiquitous expanded tumor TCRs were found in blood more often at tumor resection than at routine follow-up. Additional single-cell paired TCR alpha and beta sequencing was considered necessary to confirm, at a functional level, the hypothesis that regional TCRs recognize regional mutations.

CDR1 and CDR2, looked up from the germline V gene (reference sequence), are DFQATT and SNEGSKA. V is cut by 3 bases and J by 3 bases, and the space between the germline ends is 15 bases. The CDR3 holds 15 amino acids from the cysteine to the phenylalanine. CDR3 DNA only is kept here, 45 bases in frame from base 1. Libraries were prepared through 5' RACE. Sequencing took place on a NextSeq 500. The TCR library protocol attached a unique molecular identifier to each TCR cDNA molecule to allow correction of PCR and sequencing errors. The authors' pipeline ran thus. Decombinator tools were used for TCR identification, UMI-based error correction and CDR3 extraction. TCRs above a frequency of 2 per 1,000, corresponding to the top 1% of the tumor frequency distribution, were defined as expanded. Renyi diversity was computed with the R vegan package after each repertoire had been subsampled 100 times to 5,000 TCRs. CDR3 similarity networks were constructed using string-kernel similarity of amino acid triplets, with links drawn between CDR3s whose pairwise similarity was above 0.82. In-frame beta chains were kept once TCRdb had trimmed the public reads at Q25 with fastp and called clones with MiXCR. Here each entry gathers all rows of one CDR3 protein and keeps the most common genes and DNA. These V and J calls rely on TCRdb rather than the paper's analysis. A total of just under 95,000 distinct CDR3 sequences appear in this sample, approximately 12% of them only once. Over 40% of the sample is taken by the ten largest.

The receptor comes from a male donor with early-stage non-small cell lung cancer. The chain was built from TRBV20-1 and TRBJ1-5; a weak D assignment points to TRBD1 (6 bases agree). The material sequenced was PBMCs, taken at surgery. The sequence in DNA is TGCAGTGCTAGGGGGGGCAGGGACCTCAATCAGCCCCAGCATTTT. Translated, it gives CSARGGRDLNQPQHF.